This T cell receptor (beta chain) was observed in a study of post-analysis software for immune sequencing data. On the study more broadly: The patients showed relapsing-remitting, secondary progressive and progressive-relapsing multiple sclerosis courses.

Findings of the study overall: Relative to controls, patients had five TRBV segments at higher frequency, with TRBV5-6, TRBV5-1 and TRBV20-1 among these. Compared with controls, patients showed significantly lower normalized Chao1 diversity.

This clonotype has more than one count but fewer than ten. The antigen remains undetermined. Deletions cut 1 base from V and 3 bases from J, with 9 bases between. The CDR3 runs 14 residues. Every TCR beta cDNA library bore unique molecular identifiers. From 1 to 10 million T cells, 400,000 to 500,000 cDNA molecules were obtained. TCRdb itself ran the PCR reads through MiXCR, one entry per CDR3 protein. This table holds 550,000 to 700,000 distinct CDR3 sequences, roughly 45% found once. J is TRBJ1-2 and V is TRBV12-3 or TRBV12-4; D unclear. Specimen: blood. The clonotype comes from a girl aged 10 to 17 with multiple sclerosis. CDR3 sequence (DNA): TGTGCCAGCAGTTTAGTTGGCGTTTACTATGGCTACACCTTC. Its protein product is CASSLVGVYYGYTF.